This T cell receptor beta chain was recorded in a study of T cells in Graves' hyperthyroidism and ophthalmopathy. As regards this clonotype: Its antigen remains unknown.

This CDR3 has 15 amino acids. J was trimmed by 2 bases and V by 6 bases; bases with no gene match: 7. In germline, CDR1 is SNHLY, CDR2 FYNNEI. General study points: Blood also carried most thyroid clonotypes expanded above 0.001.

Using RNA transcripts as the source, TCR beta CDR3 regions were amplified. The TCR CDR3 first-round RT-PCR relied on the HTBI primer set. TCRdb processed the multiplex PCR reads anew with MiXCR; each CDR3 protein has one entry. In the table there are 600,000 to 850,000 distinct CDR3 sequences, over 15% of which are singletons. This rearrangement joins TRBV2 to TRBJ2-5; 9 nucleotides line up with TRBD1. The clonotype comes from a woman aged 50 to 65 with Graves' hyperthyroidism that later progressed to Graves' ophthalmopathy. Sequencing was performed on blood. CDR3 bases: TGTGCCAGCAGCAAGGGGACAGGGACTCAAGAGACCCAGTACTTC. Protein: CASSKGTGTQETQYF.